One and the same sample provided the 15 T cell receptor beta chains below, sequenced in a study of blood T cell repertoires in COVID-19. Clones were read by immunoSEQ multiplex PCR, and TCRdb kept only the in-frame ones, dropping some. This sample yields 130,000 or so clones, of which approximately 86% are seen a single time; 7.5% to 8.5% belongs to the top ten. The sample was peripheral blood. Source of these receptors: a woman aged 60-75 years with acute or convalescent COVID-19.

The V and J genes are TRBV10-3 and TRBJ2-6; TRBD2 matches 15 bases. The CDR3 sequence is 20 residues long. Germline values: CDR1 ENHRY, CDR2 SYGVKD. V was clipped by 8 bases and J by 0 bases; unmatched bases: 11. CDR3 coding DNA: TGTGCCATCGGAGGACTAGCGGGGGGGCCCGGGAGCTCTGGGGCCAACGTCCTGACTTTC. Protein product: CAIGGLAGGPGSSGANVLTF.

This chain joins TRBV4-3 and TRBJ1-1; 9 bases are shared with TRBD1. Losses at the gene ends were 2 bases for V and 4 bases for J; bases not matched to a gene: 2. The germline gives CDR1 LGHNA, CDR2 YSLEER. The CDR3 consists of 14 residues. The CDR3 DNA reads as TGCGCCAGCAGCCAAACGACAGGGGGCACTGAAGCTTTCTTT. This translates into CASSQTTGGTEAFF.

The chain has TRBV4-2 and TRBJ2-7; maybe TRBD2 (5 bases). Per the germline V gene, CDR1 is LGHNA and CDR2 is YNFKEQ. V shed 1 base and J shed 7 bases, with 14 bases lying between them. There are 14 residues in the CDR3. The CDR3 DNA sequence: TGTGCCAGCAGCCAAGGCGCGGCCCGAGGGGAGCAGTACTTC. Its translation: CASSQGAARGEQYF.

In DNA form, the CDR3 reads TGTGCCAGTAGACCCGGGACAGGGTTGAGTGGCTACACCTTC. This encodes CASRPGTGLSGYTF. The rearrangement uses TRBV2 and TRBJ1-2; 9 nucleotides align to TRBD1. CDR1 SNHLY and CDR2 FYNNEI come from the germline V gene. The CDR3 is 14 amino acids. V gave up 9 bases and J gave up 7 bases; unmatched junction bases: 12.

V is TRBV19 and J is TRBJ1-1; D ambiguous. The V end was cut by 4 bases, the J end by 1 base, with 7 bases between. This CDR3 spans 13 amino acids. Per the germline V gene, CDR1 is LNHDA and CDR2 is SQIVND (reference sequence). The CDR3 coding sequence is TGTGCCAGTAGTAACACCCCGAACACTGAAGCTTTCTTT. It encodes CASSNTPNTEAFF.

The J gene is TRBJ2-7, the V gene TRBV28; 7 bases map to TRBD2. CDR1 MDHEN and CDR2 SYDVKM come from the germline V gene. This CDR3 contains 14 residues. Unmatched junction bases numbered 11, after V lost 6 bases and J lost 6 bases. CDR3 protein: CASSPQRGVSEQYF. As DNA, the CDR3 is TGTGCCAGCAGCCCCCAGCGGGGCGTGAGCGAGCAGTACTTC.

The chain links TRBV11-3 to TRBJ1-2; 7 nucleotides agree with TRBD1. The CDR3 covers 14 residues. In germline, CDR1 is SGHNT, CDR2 YENEEA. V was clipped by 7 bases and J by 0 bases; unmatched bases: 5. The DNA of the CDR3 is TGTGCCAGCACCCAGGGACAGACTAACTATGGCTACACCTTC. Protein sequence: CASTQGQTNYGYTF.

The J gene is TRBJ1-2, the V gene TRBV27; 7 nucleotides align to TRBD1. Germline V gives CDR1 MNHEY, CDR2 SMNVEV (reference sequence). CDR3 length equals 18 residues. The ends lost 3 bases at V and 0 bases at J; junction bases unmatched: 13. CDR3: CASSFLRTGARANYGYTF. For the CDR3, the DNA is TGTGCCAGCAGTTTCCTTCGGACAGGTGCGAGGGCTAACTATGGCTACACCTTC.

The gene calls are TRBV28 and TRBJ1-2; the match to TRBD1 covers 7 bases. Losses at the gene ends were 7 bases for V and 9 bases for J; bases not matched to a gene: 5. The germline CDR1 and CDR2 sequences are MDHEN and SYDVKM. The CDR3 sequence is 11 residues long. The CDR3, as DNA: TGTGCCAGCAAACACAGGGGTAGCTACACCTTC. It is translated as CASKHRGSYTF.

The chain links TRBV19 to TRBJ2-3; 8 nucleotides align to TRBD2. The CDR3 extends over 15 amino acids. The V segment lost 3 bases and the J segment 5 bases; nucleotides outside the gene matches: 7. The germline V gene encodes CDR1 LNHDA and CDR2 SQIVND (reference sequence). Here the CDR3 reads CASSMGLGPGDTQYF. The CDR3 nucleotides are TGTGCCAGTAGTATGGGACTAGGCCCAGGAGATACGCAGTATTTT.

This rearrangement joins TRBV5-1 to TRBJ1-2; D is possibly TRBD1 (5 bases). Trimming removed 4 bases from V and 7 bases from J, with 20 bases in between. Germline lookup yields CDR1 SGHRS and CDR2 YFSETQ. There are 15 residues in the CDR3. The CDR3 loop is CASSEGGGLTGGYTF. CDR3 in DNA: TGCGCCAGCAGCGAGGGAGGTGGGCTTACAGGTGGCTACACCTTC.

CDR3 nucleotides: TGTGCCAGCAGTTTTTTCGAGGCCGGGAGCGGAGAGCAGTACTTC. Its protein product is CASSFFEAGSGEQYF. V and J are TRBV28 and TRBJ2-7; D is possibly TRBD2 (6 bases). The CDR3 extends over 15 amino acids. Trimming took 3 bases from V and 7 from J, leaving 19 bases between them. Germline lookup yields CDR1 MDHEN and CDR2 SYDVKM.

This clone was detected only once. CDR3 coding DNA: TGTGCCAGTAGTATAAGTACAGGGAGCTCCTACAATGAGCAGTTCTTC. Translating it yields CASSISTGSSYNEQFF. The genes are TRBV19 and TRBJ2-1, with D perhaps matching TRBD1 (6 bases). V shed 2 bases and J shed 0 bases, with 11 bases lying between them. The CDR3 loop spans 16 amino acids. Germline V gives CDR1 LNHDA, CDR2 SQIVND (reference sequence).

For this clone: Relative to the germline gene, one junction end is altered; a read error may explain this. The J gene is TRBJ2-5, the V gene TRBV7-7; the D is unclear. The CDR3 covers 13 residues. Germline loops: CDR1 SSHAT, CDR2 FNYEAQ (reference sequence). For the CDR3, the DNA is TGTGCTAGCAGCTCGTTACTGTCGGGGACCCAGTACTTC. This encodes CASSSLLSGTQYF.

This chain uses TRBV10-2 with TRBJ2-1; maybe TRBD2 (5 bases). The CDR3 loop spans 17 amino acids. The germline V gene encodes CDR1 WSHSY and CDR2 SAAADI. The V gene lost 2 bases and the J gene lost 2 bases, with 16 bases spanning the gap. CDR3 in amino acids: CASSEPYRTSTYNEQFF. The CDR3 DNA sequence: TGCGCCAGCAGTGAGCCCTACAGAACTAGTACCTACAATGAGCAGTTCTTC.